Below, one T cell receptor beta chain is given with its context. This sample was taken from a study of blood T cell repertoires in COVID-19. Study-wide context: Sources were T cells, B-cell-depleted T cells, or PBMCs; the material itself was cDNA or gDNA.

Original handling: Counts of nucleated cells, estimated from reference gene primer amplification, were obtained. TCRdb keeps only in-frame clones here, not all; method: immunoSEQ multiplex PCR. The DNA was the basis for D and trimming; V, J and clone size are from that table. The sample lists roughly 300,000 clones; approximately 86% were seen once. All enrollees were roughly 18 to 100 years old and from 24 US areas. This CDR3 comprises 15 residues. In germline, CDR1 is SSHAT, CDR2 FNYEAQ (reference sequence). Trimming pared 1 base from V and 0 bases from J, leaving 7 bases between. Sequences were obtained from PBMCs or T cells enriched from blood (not recorded which). The chain combines TRBV7-7 with TRBJ1-3; no reliable D call. The TCR originated in a middle-aged woman with acute COVID-19. The CDR3 DNA reads as TGTGCCAGCAGCTTAGGGCCGGGCTCTGGAAACACCATATATTTT. Protein product: CASSLGPGSGNTIYF. Supplemented by reference TRBV7-7 and TRBJ1-3, the full variable domain reads GAGVSQSPRYKVTKRGQDVTLRCDPISSHATLYWYQQALGQGPEFLTYFNYEAQPDKSGLPSDRFSAERPEGSISTLTIQRTEQRDSAMYRCASSLGPGSGNTIYFGEGSWLTVV.